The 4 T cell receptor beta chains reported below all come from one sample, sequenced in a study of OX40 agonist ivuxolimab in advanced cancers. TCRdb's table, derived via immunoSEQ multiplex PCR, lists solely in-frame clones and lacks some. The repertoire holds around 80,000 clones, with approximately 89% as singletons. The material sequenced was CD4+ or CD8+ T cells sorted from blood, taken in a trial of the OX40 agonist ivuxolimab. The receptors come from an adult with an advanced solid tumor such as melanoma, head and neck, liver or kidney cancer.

The CDR3 loop is CASSLEDRRDYGYTF. The CDR3 DNA follows: TGCGCCAGCAGCTTGGAGGACAGGCGGGATTATGGCTACACCTTC. The V gene is TRBV5-1, the J gene TRBJ1-2; 7 nucleotides line up with TRBD1. The CDR3 has 15 residues. J was trimmed by 5 bases and V by 0 bases; bases with no gene match: 7. Germline V lookup: CDR1 SGHRS, CDR2 YFSETQ.

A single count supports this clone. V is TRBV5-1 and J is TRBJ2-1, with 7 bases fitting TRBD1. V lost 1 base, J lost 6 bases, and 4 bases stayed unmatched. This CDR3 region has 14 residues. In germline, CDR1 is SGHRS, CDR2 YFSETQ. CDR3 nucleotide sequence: TGCGCCAGCAGCTTGCCCGACAGGGCCAATGAGCAGTTCTTC. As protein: CASSLPDRANEQFF.

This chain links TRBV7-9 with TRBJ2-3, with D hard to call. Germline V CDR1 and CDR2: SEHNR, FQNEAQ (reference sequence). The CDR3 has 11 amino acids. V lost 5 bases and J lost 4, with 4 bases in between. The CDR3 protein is CASSRSDTQYF. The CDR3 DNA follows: TGTGCCAGCAGCCGATCAGATACGCAGTATTTT.

CDR3 nucleotide sequence: TGTGCCAGCAGCCTACGGGCCCCGGTTTATGGCTACACCTTC. Translation gives CASSLRAPVYGYTF. This chain connects TRBV6-5 to TRBJ1-2, with D uncertain. The CDR3 length is 14 residues. Trimming pared 6 bases from V and 5 bases from J, leaving 16 bases between. In germline, CDR1 is MNHEY, CDR2 SVGAGI.